This T cell receptor (beta chain) was sequenced for a study of T cells after yellow fever vaccination. In TCRdb, the 5' RACE reads were re-called with MiXCR into one record per CDR3 protein. The sample has 300,000 to 400,000 distinct CDR3 sequences, 8.5% to 10% seen once. The V segment lost 4 bases and the J segment 3 bases; nucleotides outside the gene matches: 7. CDR3 size: 16 residues. Germline V gives CDR1 SGHNT, CDR2 YYREEE (reference sequence). This TCR was sampled from a young man who received the YFV17D yellow fever vaccine. This chain uses TRBV5-4 with TRBJ2-3, with 11 bases matching TRBD2. The sequencing here drew on PBMCs, taken on the day of the first yellow fever vaccination. The CDR3 DNA follows: TGTGCCAGCAGCAGATTAGCGGGGGGGCCGACAGATACGCAGTATTTT. This gives the protein CASSRLAGGPTDTQYF.